This T cell receptor beta chain is from a study of monozygotic twins with inflammatory bowel disease. General study results and limits: Compared with healthy co-twins, IBD patients showed reduced TCRbeta repertoire diversity by inverse Simpson. In patient repertoires, differing immunosuppressive treatments may have added some variability. Repertoire similarity was not found to differ between concordant and discordant twins, possibly from limited power.

The CDR3 loop spans 14 amino acids. Germline V gene sequence: CDR1 DFQATT, CDR2 SNEGSKA (reference sequence). Donors each contributed one blood sample measuring around 2.5 ml. A word on this clonotype: Antigen specificity is unknown.

From its re-call of the 5' RACE reads, TCRdb lists each CDR3 protein once, without DNA. The sample includes 200,000 to 250,000 distinct CDR3 sequences. This TCR was recovered from a human donor with ulcerative colitis or Crohn's disease, or a healthy co-twin of an affected twin (not recorded which). The chain couples TRBV20-1 to TRBJ2-1. The sequenced material came from blood. CDR3 amino acids: CSARGNGEGYEQFF.